The rows below give T cell receptor beta chains drawn from one sample of a study of breast tumors, draining lymph nodes, adjacent tissues. TCRdb reanalysed the multiplex PCR reads using MiXCR and keeps one entry per CDR3 protein. This sample yields about 200,000 distinct CDR3 sequences, of which nearly 35% are seen a single time; approximately 3.7% belongs to the top ten. Source material: axillary lymph node tissue. Every receptor here comes from a female donor with breast cancer. Some clones in this sample may be carry-over from other donors' samples. Both conserved end residues are part of each CDR3. Fields, in order: V gene, clone size, J gene, D gene, CDR3 DNA, CDR3 protein. The D gene is left open where the match is weak. Some rows mark clone size as missing; the rest say once, few, many or name a class of expanded clone.

v_call: TRBV20-1; clone_size: NA; j_call: TRBJ1-5; d_call: NA; cdr3_nt: TGCAGTGCTGAGGGGACTAGCGGGAGGGGCCCTTATCAGCCCCAGCATTTT; cdr3_aa: CSAEGTSGRGPYQPQHF
v_call: TRBV7-2; clone_size: many; j_call: TRBJ2-5; d_call: TRBD2; cdr3_nt: TGTGCCAGCAGCCCGGGGACTAGCGGGGGCGGGGAGACCCAGTACTTC; cdr3_aa: CASSPGTSGGGETQYF
v_call: TRBV7-8; clone_size: many; j_call: TRBJ2-1; d_call: NA; cdr3_nt: TGTGCCAGCAGCTTAGAGGCAGGCGGGGCCTCCTACAATGAGCAGTTCTTC; cdr3_aa: CASSLEAGGASYNEQFF
v_call: TRBV19; clone_size: NA; j_call: TRBJ1-6; d_call: NA; cdr3_nt: TGTGCCAGTAGTCCCCCGGAGACACCGCCGAATTCACCCCTCCACTTT; cdr3_aa: CASSPPETPPNSPLHF
v_call: TRBV29-1; clone_size: NA; j_call: TRBJ2-7; d_call: TRBD1; cdr3_nt: TGCAGCTTGGAACCGGGACAGTCCTACGAGCAGTACTTC; cdr3_aa: CSLEPGQSYEQYF
v_call: TRBV29-1; clone_size: many; j_call: TRBJ2-6; d_call: TRBD2; cdr3_nt: TGCAGCGTTGAAGTCTGGACTAGCGGGGGGACCGGGGCCAACGTCCTGACTTTC; cdr3_aa: CSVEVWTSGGTGANVLTF
v_call: TRBV7-3; clone_size: NA; j_call: TRBJ1-4; d_call: TRBD1; cdr3_nt: TGTGCCAGCAGCACCGGGACAGGGGGTGGATCTGAAAAACTGTTTTTT; cdr3_aa: CASSTGTGGGSEKLFF
v_call: TRBV7-2; clone_size: many; j_call: TRBJ2-2; d_call: NA; cdr3_nt: TGTGCCAGCAGCCCTCGGTTCCGGACCACCGGGGAGCTGTTTTTT; cdr3_aa: CASSPRFRTTGELFF
v_call: TRBV2; clone_size: many; j_call: TRBJ2-6; d_call: NA; cdr3_nt: TGTGCCAGCCAATCTCACTCTGGGGCCAACGTCCTGACTTTC; cdr3_aa: CASQSHSGANVLTF
v_call: TRBV9; clone_size: many; j_call: TRBJ2-1; d_call: NA; cdr3_nt: TGTGCCAGCAGCAAGACAGGCAATGAGCAGTTCTTC; cdr3_aa: CASSKTGNEQFF